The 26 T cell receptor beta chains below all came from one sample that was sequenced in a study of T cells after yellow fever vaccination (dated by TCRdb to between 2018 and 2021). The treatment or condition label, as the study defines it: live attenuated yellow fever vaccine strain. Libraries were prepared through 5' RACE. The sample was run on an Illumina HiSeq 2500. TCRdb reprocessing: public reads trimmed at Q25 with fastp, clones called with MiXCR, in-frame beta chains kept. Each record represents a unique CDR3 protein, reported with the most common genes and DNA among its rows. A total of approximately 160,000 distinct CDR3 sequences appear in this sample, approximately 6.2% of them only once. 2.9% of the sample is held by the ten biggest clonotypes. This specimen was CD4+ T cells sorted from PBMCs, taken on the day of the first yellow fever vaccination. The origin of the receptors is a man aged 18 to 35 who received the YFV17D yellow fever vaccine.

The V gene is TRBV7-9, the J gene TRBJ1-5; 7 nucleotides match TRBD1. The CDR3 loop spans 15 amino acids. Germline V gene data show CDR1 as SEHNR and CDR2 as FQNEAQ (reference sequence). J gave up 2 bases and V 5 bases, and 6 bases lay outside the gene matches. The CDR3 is CASSPGGQGNQPQHF. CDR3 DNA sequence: TGTGCCAGCAGCCCCGGAGGACAGGGCAATCAGCCCCAGCATTTT.

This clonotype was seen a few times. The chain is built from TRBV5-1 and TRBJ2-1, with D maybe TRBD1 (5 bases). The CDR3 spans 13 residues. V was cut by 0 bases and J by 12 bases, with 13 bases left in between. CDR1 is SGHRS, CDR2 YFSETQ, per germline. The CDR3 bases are TGCGCCAGCAGCTTGGGGGGCAGGGCCGGGCAGTTCTTC. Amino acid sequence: CASSLGGRAGQFF.

The CDR3 coding sequence is TGCAGTGTGCCGCGGGGGGGTCTGGGAGATACGCAGTATTTT. Translated, it gives CSVPRGGLGDTQYF. The rearrangement uses TRBV20-1 and TRBJ2-3; 9 bases are shared with TRBD2. Germline CDR1 is DFQATT and CDR2 is SNEGSKA (reference sequence). The CDR3 spans 14 residues. V lost 7 bases, J lost 5 bases, and 10 bases stayed unmatched.

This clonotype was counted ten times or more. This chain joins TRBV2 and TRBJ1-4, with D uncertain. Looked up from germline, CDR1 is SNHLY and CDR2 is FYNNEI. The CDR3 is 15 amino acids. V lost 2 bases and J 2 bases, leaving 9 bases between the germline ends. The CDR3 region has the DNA TGTGCCAGCAGTGAACAGGACGGTACTAATGAAAAACTGTTTTTT. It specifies CASSEQDGTNEKLFF.

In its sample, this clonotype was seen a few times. In DNA, the CDR3 is TGCAGTGCTACAAGGATCGGCTACACCTTC. Amino acid sequence: CSATRIGYTF. This chain uses TRBV20-1 with TRBJ1-2; D remains ambiguous. The CDR3 covers 10 residues. The V gene's germline CDR1 is DFQATT and CDR2 SNEGSKA (reference sequence). V was shortened by 4 bases and J by 8 bases, with 8 bases between the two germline ends.

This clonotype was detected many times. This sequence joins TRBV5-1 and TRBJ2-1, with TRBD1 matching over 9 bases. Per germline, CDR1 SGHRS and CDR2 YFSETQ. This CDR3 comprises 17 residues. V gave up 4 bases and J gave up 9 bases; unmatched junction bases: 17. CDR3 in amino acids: CASSRIGTGNLKSEQFF. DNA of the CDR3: TGCGCCAGCAGCCGTATCGGGACAGGGAATTTGAAGAGTGAGCAGTTCTTC.

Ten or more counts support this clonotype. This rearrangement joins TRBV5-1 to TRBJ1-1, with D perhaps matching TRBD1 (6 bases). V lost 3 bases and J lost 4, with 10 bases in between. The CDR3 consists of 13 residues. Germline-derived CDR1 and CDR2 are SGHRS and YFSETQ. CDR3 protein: CASSSQGSTEAFF. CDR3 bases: TGCGCCAGCAGCTCCCAGGGGTCCACTGAAGCTTTCTTT.

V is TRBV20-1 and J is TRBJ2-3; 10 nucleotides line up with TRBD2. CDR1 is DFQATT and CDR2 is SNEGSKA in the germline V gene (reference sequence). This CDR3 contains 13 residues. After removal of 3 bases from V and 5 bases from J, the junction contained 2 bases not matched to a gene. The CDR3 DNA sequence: TGCAGTGCTAGGAGCGGGGGGGGAGATACGCAGTATTTT. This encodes CSARSGGGDTQYF.

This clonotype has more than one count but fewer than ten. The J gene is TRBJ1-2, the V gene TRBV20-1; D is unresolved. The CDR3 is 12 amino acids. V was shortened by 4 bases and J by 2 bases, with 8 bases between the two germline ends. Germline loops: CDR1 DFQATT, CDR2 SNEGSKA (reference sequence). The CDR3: CSANGENYGYTF. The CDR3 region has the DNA TGCAGTGCTAACGGGGAAAACTATGGCTACACCTTC.

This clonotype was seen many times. CDR3 in DNA: TGCAGTGCTAGTGCCTTGGGGGCCAGCTCTGGGGCCAACGTCCTGACTTTC. Residues: CSASALGASSGANVLTF. V and J are TRBV20-1 and TRBJ2-6; D perhaps matches TRBD1 (6 bases). Germline CDR1 and CDR2: DFQATT and SNEGSKA (reference sequence). The CDR3 has 17 amino acids. V shed 3 bases and J shed 0 bases, with 15 bases lying between them.

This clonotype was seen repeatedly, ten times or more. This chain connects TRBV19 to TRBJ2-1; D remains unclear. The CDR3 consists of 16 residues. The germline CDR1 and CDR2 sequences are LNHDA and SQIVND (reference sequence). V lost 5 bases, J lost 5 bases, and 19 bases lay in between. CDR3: CASSDPRMATDNEQFF. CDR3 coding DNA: TGTGCCAGTAGTGACCCAAGGATGGCTACGGACAATGAGCAGTTCTTC.

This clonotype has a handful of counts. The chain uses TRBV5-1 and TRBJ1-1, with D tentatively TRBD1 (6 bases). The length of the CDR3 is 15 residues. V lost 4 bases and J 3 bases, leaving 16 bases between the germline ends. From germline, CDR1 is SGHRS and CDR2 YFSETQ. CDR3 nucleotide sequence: TGCGCCAGCAGCGCTAACAGGGTTGGTGACACTGAAGCTTTCTTT. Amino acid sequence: CASSANRVGDTEAFF. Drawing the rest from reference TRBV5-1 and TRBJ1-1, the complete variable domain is KAGVTQTPRYLIKTRGQQVTLSCSPISGHRSVSWYQQTPGQGLQFLFEYFSETQRNKGNFPGRFSGRQFSNSRSEMNVSTLELGDSALYLCASSANRVGDTEAFFGQGTRLTVV.

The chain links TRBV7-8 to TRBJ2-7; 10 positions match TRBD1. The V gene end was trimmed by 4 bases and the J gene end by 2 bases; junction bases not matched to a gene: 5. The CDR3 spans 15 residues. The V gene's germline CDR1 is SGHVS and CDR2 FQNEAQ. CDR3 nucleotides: TGTGCCAGCAGCTCCGGGACAGGGGCCCCCTACGAGCAGTACTTC. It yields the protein CASSSGTGAPYEQYF.

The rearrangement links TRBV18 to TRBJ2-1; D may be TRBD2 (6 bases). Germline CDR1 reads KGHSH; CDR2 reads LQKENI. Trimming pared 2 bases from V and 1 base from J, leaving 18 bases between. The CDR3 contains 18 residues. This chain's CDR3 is CASSPTGDISGSYNEQFF. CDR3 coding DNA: TGTGCCAGCTCACCAACGGGAGACATTTCAGGGTCCTACAATGAGCAGTTCTTC.

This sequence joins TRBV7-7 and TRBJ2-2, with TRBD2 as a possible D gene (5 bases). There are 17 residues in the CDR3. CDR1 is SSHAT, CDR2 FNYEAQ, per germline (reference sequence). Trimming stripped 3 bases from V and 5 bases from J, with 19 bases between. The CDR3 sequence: CASSLRGPGRLTGELFF. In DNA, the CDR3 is TGTGCCAGCAGCTTGAGAGGGCCGGGCAGACTAACCGGGGAGCTGTTTTTT.

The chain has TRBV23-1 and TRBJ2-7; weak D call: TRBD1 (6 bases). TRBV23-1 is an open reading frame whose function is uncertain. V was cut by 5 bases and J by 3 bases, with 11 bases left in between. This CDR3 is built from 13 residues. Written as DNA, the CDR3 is TGCGCCAGCAGTGGACGCAGGGGCTACGAGCAGTACGTC. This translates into CASSGRRGYEQYV.

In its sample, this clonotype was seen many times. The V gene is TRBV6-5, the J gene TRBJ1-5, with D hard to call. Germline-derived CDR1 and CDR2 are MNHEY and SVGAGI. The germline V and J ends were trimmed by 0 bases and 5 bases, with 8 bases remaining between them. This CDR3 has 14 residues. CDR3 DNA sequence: TGTGCCAGCAGTTACTCGGTTCCCTATCAGCCCCAGCATTTT. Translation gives CASSYSVPYQPQHF.

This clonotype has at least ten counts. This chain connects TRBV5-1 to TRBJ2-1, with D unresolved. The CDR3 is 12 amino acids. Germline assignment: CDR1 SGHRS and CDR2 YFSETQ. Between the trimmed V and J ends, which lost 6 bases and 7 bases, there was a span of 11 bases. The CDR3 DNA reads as TGCGCCAGCACGATTCCTGGGAATGAGCAGTTCTTC. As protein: CASTIPGNEQFF.

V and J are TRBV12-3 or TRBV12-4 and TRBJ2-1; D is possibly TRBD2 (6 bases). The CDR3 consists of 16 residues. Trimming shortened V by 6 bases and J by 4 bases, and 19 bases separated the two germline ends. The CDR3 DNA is TGTGCCAGCAGCTCAAGGGACTCGCCTTTATACAATGAGCAGTTCTTC. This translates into CASSSRDSPLYNEQFF.

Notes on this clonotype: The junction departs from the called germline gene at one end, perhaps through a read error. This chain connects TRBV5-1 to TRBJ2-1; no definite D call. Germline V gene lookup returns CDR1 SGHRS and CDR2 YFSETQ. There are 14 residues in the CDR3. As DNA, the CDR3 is TGCGCCAGCAGCTTTGGCCCTTCCTACAATGAGCTGTTCTTC. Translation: CASSFGPSYNELFF.

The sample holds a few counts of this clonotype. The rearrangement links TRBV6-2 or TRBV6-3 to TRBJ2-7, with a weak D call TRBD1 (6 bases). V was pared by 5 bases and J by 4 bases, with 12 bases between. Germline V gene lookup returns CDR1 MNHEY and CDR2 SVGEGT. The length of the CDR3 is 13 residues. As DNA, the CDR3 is TGTGCCAGCAGTACGGACAGCTGGTACGAGCAGTACGTC. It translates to CASSTDSWYEQYV.

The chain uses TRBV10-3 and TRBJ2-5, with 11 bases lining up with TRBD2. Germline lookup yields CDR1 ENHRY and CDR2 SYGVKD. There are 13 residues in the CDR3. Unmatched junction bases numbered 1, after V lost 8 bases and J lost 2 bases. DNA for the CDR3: TGTGCCATCGGGACTAGCGGTCAAGAGACCCAGTACTTC. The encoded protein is CAIGTSGQETQYF.

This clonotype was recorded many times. The CDR3 bases are TGCGCCAGCAGCTTGGCATCTTCCCCCAATGAGCAGTTCTTC. Its protein product is CASSLASSPNEQFF. The chain joins TRBV5-1 to TRBJ2-1; D gene ambiguous. V gave up 0 bases and J gave up 6 bases, with 10 bases separating them. The germline gives CDR1 SGHRS, CDR2 YFSETQ. The CDR3 totals 14 residues.

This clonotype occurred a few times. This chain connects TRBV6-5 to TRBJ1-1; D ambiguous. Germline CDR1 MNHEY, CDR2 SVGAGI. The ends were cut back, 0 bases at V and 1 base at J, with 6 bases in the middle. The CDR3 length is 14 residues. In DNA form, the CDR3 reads TGTGCCAGCAGTTACTCGAGGCAGAACACTGAAGCTTTCTTT. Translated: CASSYSRQNTEAFF.

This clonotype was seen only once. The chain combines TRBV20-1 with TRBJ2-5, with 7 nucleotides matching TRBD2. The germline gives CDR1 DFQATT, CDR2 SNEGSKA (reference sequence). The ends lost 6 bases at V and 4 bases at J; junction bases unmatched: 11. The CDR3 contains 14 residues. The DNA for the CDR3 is TGCAGTGCAGGGGAGGGTAACATGAGAGAGACCCAGTACTTC. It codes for CSAGEGNMRETQYF.

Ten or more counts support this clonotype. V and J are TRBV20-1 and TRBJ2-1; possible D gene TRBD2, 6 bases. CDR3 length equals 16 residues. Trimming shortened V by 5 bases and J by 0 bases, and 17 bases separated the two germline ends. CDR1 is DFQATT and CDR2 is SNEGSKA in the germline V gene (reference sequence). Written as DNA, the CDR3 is TGCAGTGCTGAAGATGGCGGGGCCGGCTCCTACAATGAGCAGTTCTTC. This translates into CSAEDGGAGSYNEQFF.